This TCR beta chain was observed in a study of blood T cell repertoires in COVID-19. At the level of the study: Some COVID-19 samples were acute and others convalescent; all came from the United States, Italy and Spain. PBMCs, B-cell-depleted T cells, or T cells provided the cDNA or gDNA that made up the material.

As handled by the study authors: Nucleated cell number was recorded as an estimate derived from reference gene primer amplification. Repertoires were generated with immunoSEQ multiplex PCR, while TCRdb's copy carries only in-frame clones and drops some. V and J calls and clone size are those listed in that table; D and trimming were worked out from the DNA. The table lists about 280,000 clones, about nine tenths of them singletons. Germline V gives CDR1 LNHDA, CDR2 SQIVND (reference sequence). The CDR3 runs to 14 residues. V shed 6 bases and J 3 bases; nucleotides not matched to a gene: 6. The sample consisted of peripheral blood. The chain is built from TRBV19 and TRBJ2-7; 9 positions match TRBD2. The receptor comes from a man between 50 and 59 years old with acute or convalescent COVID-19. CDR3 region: CASRRKRGDYEQYF. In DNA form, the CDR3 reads TGTGCCAGTAGGAGGAAGCGGGGGGACTACGAGCAGTACTTC.